This T cell receptor (beta chain) was recovered during a study of blood T cell repertoires in COVID-19. Study information: Collection of acute and convalescent COVID-19 samples took place in the United States, Italy and Spain. From T cells, B-cell-depleted T cells, or PBMCs came the material, which was cDNA or gDNA.

Per the germline V gene, CDR1 is SGHNT and CDR2 is YYREEE (reference sequence). The CDR3 is made up of 17 amino acids. Trimming removed 0 bases at V and 2 bases at J, with 15 bases between. Authors' data handling: Estimation of nucleated cell counts was performed using reference gene primer amplification. Sequenced by immunoSEQ multiplex PCR; TCRdb stores in-frame clones only, minus some. That table gives V, J and clone size, and the DNA gave D and trimming. The profile shows under 200,000 clones, roughly four fifths of them singletons. Specimen: peripheral blood. The sequence was obtained from a human donor in a cohort sampled during active COVID-19. The gene calls are TRBV5-4 and TRBJ2-4; D might be TRBD1 (5 bases). The chain's CDR3 is CASSLVGPALSKNIQYF. The CDR3 nucleotides read TGTGCCAGCAGCTTGGTGGGGCCAGCACTCTCCAAAAACATTCAGTACTTC.